This note documents a single TCR beta chain sequence. Data came from immunoSEQ multiplex PCR; TCRdb stores just in-frame clones and leaves some out. This table has about 40,000 clones, about 94% appearing once. This sample is drawn from a study of T cell changes during pregnancy in multiple sclerosis. Germline V gene lookup returns CDR1 MNHEY and CDR2 SVGAGI. The CDR3 length is 14 residues. V shed 0 bases and J shed 1 base, with 7 bases lying between them. V usage is TRBV6-5 and J usage is TRBJ2-7; the D gene is possibly TRBD1 (5 bases). Sample: peripheral blood, taken in the third trimester of pregnancy. The sequence came from a female donor with multiple sclerosis, enrolled in a pregnancy study. The CDR3 loop is CASSYSAGSYEQYF. As DNA, the CDR3 is TGTGCCAGCAGTTACTCGGCAGGGTCCTACGAGCAGTACTTC.